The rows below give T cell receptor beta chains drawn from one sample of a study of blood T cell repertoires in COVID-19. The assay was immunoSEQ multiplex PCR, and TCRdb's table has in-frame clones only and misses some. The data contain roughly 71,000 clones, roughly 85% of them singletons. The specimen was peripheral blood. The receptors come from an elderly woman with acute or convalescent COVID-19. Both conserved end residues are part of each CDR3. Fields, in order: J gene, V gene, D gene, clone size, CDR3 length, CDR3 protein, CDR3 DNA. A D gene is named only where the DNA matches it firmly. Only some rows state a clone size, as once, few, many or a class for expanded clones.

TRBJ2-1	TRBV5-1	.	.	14	CASSRDPFTSEQFF	TGCGCCAGCAGCCGGGATCCTTTTACCTCTGAGCAGTTCTTC
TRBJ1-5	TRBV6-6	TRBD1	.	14	CASGDREMDQPQHF	TGTGCCAGCGGGGACAGGGAGATGGATCAGCCCCAGCATTTT
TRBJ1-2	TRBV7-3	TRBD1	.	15	CASSVGQGPYYGYTF	TGTGCCAGCAGCGTGGGACAGGGGCCTTACTATGGCTACACCTTC
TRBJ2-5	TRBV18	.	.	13	CASSPLKGETQYF	TGTGCCAGCTCACCACTCAAGGGGGAGACCCAGTACTTC
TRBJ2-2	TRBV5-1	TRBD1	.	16	CASSTGVLGNTGELFF	TGCGCCAGCAGCACAGGGGTATTGGGTAACACCGGGGAGCTGTTTTTT
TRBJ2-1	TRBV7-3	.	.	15	CASSPPTGSYNEQFF	TGTGCCAGCAGCCCCCCGACAGGCTCCTACAATGAGCAGTTCTTC
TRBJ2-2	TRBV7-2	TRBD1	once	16	CASSLAGTGKTGELFF	TGTGCCAGCAGCTTAGCGGGGACAGGGAAGACCGGGGAGCTGTTTTTT
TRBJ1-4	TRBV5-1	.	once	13	CASSLELNEKLFF	TGCGCCAGCAGCTTGGAACTTAATGAAAAACTGTTTTTT
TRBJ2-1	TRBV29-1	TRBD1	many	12	CSGGQGLNEQFF	TGCAGCGGGGGACAGGGGTTGAATGAGCAGTTCTTC
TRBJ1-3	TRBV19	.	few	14	CASSIASAGNTIYF	TGTGCCAGTAGTATAGCCTCGGCTGGAAACACCATATATTTT
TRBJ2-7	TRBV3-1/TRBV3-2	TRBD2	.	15	CASSQVGLAGAEQYF	TGTGCCAGCAGCCAAGTGGGACTAGCGGGAGCTGAGCAGTACTTC
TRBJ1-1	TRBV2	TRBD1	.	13	CASRDRGDTEAFF	TGTGCCAGCAGGGACAGGGGAGATACTGAAGCTTTCTTT
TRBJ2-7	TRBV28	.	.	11	CASSLQDEQYF	TGTGCCAGCAGTTTACAGGACGAGCAGTACTTC
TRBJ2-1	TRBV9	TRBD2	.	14	CASSVELAGAWQFF	TGTGCCAGCAGCGTAGAACTAGCGGGTGCTTGGCAGTTCTTC
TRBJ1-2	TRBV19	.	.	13	CASSHLPQGGYTF	TGTGCCAGTAGTCACCTACCCCAGGGTGGCTACACCTTC
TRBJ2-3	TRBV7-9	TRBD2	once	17	CASSLGPTSGRADTQYF	TGTGCCAGCAGCTTGGGGCCAACTAGCGGGAGAGCAGATACGCAGTATTTT
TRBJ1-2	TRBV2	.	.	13	CASSASTNYGYTF	TGTGCCAGCAGCGCGAGCACTAACTATGGCTACACCTTC
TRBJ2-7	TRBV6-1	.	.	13	CASSFLSSYEQYF	TGTGCCAGCAGTTTCCTTTCTTCCTACGAGCAGTACTTC